These T cell receptor beta chains were read from a single sample in a study of shared clonotypes between healthy human individuals. The assay was immunoSEQ multiplex PCR, and TCRdb's table has in-frame clones only and misses some. Altogether 2 million to 2.5 million clones are present, roughly 94% being singletons, with the ten largest covering approximately 0.13%. Sequences were obtained from naive CD4+ T cells sorted from blood. These receptors were collected from a young man in good health. The conserved cysteine and the conserved F or W are not part of the CDR3 here. D genes are given only for firm matches.

d_call: NA
v_call: TRBV9
cdr3_aa: ASSASTGAKNIQY

d_call: TRBD2
v_call: TRBV11-2
cdr3_aa: ASRPLAGVYEQY

d_call: TRBD2
v_call: TRBV7-2
cdr3_aa: ASSQGLAGVYNEQF

d_call: NA
v_call: TRBV6-1
cdr3_aa: ASGAPSTDTQY

d_call: NA
v_call: TRBV7-3
cdr3_aa: ASLIGVWDGYT

d_call: NA
v_call: TRBV2
cdr3_aa: ASSPDSLFSGNTIY

d_call: NA
v_call: TRBV5-4
cdr3_aa: ASSPGGTTVGNTIY

d_call: NA
v_call: TRBV5-1
cdr3_aa: ASSPGTLQETQY

d_call: TRBD1
v_call: TRBV27
cdr3_aa: ASSFWVDRGRVRAEAF

d_call: NA
v_call: TRBV5-1
cdr3_aa: ASSLGGIDTIY

d_call: NA
v_call: TRBV28
cdr3_aa: ASSFRANQPQH

d_call: NA
v_call: TRBV5-4
cdr3_aa: ASSPGPESTDTQY

d_call: TRBD2
v_call: TRBV7-9
cdr3_aa: ASSPSLLAGASTDTQY

d_call: NA
v_call: TRBV19
cdr3_aa: ASRHPGEGYNEQF